These 8 T cell receptor beta chains came from one sample sequenced in a study of blood T cell repertoires in COVID-19. The repertoire was sequenced with immunoSEQ multiplex PCR; TCRdb's copy has only in-frame clones and lacks some. The data show fewer than 300,000 clones, around 88% seen once. The material sequenced was PBMCs or T cells enriched from blood (not recorded which). The receptors were sampled from a woman aged 35 to 49 with acute COVID-19.

The chain combines TRBV24-1 with TRBJ2-3; TRBD2 matches at 10 bases. The CDR3 consists of 15 residues. V dropped 7 bases and J dropped 6; count of bases not matched to a gene: 9. Per the germline V gene, CDR1 is KGHDR and CDR2 is SFDVKD. Here the CDR3 reads CATSEREGLEDTQYF. The CDR3 bases are TGTGCCACCAGCGAGCGGGAGGGCCTCGAGGATACGCAGTATTTT.

In this sample, this clone turned up a few times. The chain recombines TRBV4-1 with TRBJ2-3; TRBD2 matches at 14 bases. Germline trimming cut 2 bases from V and 3 bases from J; bases unmatched to any gene: 4. This CDR3 is built from 17 residues. The germline gives CDR1 MGHRA, CDR2 YSYEKL. This CDR3 is CASSQRGLAGVTDTQYF. As DNA, the CDR3 is TGCGCCAGCAGCCAACGGGGACTAGCGGGAGTGACAGATACGCAGTATTTT.

The rearrangement links TRBV11-2 to TRBJ2-2; 9 positions match TRBD2. This CDR3 has 14 residues. CDR1 is SGHAT and CDR2 is FQNNGV in the germline V gene. Trimming cost V 3 bases and J 6 bases; bases outside gene matches: 2. Here the CDR3 DNA reads TGTGCCAGCAGCTTTAGCGGGAGTTCCGGGGAGCTGTTTTTT. This encodes CASSFSGSSGELFF.

The chain recombines TRBV28 with TRBJ1-2; TRBD1 is a possible D gene (6 bases). Germline V gene lookup returns CDR1 MDHEN and CDR2 SYDVKM. The CDR3 contains 15 residues. V lost 2 bases and J 0 bases, leaving 10 bases between the germline ends. The CDR3 region has the DNA TGTGCCAGCAGTTTACTGACAGGAGCTAACTATGGCTACACCTTC. It codes for CASSLLTGANYGYTF.

The rearrangement links TRBV6-5 to TRBJ2-3; 13 nucleotides match TRBD2. The CDR3 length is 14 residues. V shed 8 bases, J shed 4 bases, and the junction held 3 bases outside the gene matches. Germline CDR1 is MNHEY and CDR2 is SVGAGI. CDR3 protein: CASRTSGRPDTQYF. In DNA, the CDR3 is TGTGCCAGCCGGACTAGCGGGAGACCAGATACGCAGTATTTT.

V gene TRBV28 combines with J gene TRBJ2-5; D remains unclear. Trimming left V 4 bases short and J 2 bases short, with 8 bases between. The CDR3 covers 13 residues. Germline V gene lookup returns CDR1 MDHEN and CDR2 SYDVKM. The chain's CDR3 is CASSSHQQETQYF. The CDR3 DNA sequence: TGTGCCAGCAGTTCACACCAACAAGAGACCCAGTACTTC. Together with reference TRBV28 and TRBJ2-5, the CDR3 gives the full variable domain: DVKVTQSSRYLVKRTGEKVFLECVQDMDHENMFWYRQDPGLGLRLIYFSYDVKMKEKGDIPEGYSVSREKKERFSLILESASTNQTSMYLCASSSHQQETQYFGPGTRLLVL.

This chain joins TRBV18 and TRBJ2-7, with TRBD1 identical over 7 bases. The CDR3 is made up of 14 amino acids. Germline V gene data show CDR1 as KGHSH and CDR2 as LQKENI. J lost 3 bases, V lost 3 bases, and 5 bases had no gene match. CDR3 protein: CASSPTYRGYEQYF. The CDR3 nucleotides read TGTGCCAGCTCACCTACTTACAGGGGCTACGAGCAGTACTTC.

V gene TRBV5-5 combines with J gene TRBJ1-5, with 9 positions matching TRBD1. This CDR3 is built from 17 residues. The junction had 11 bases not matched to a gene; V was cut back by 4 bases and J by 3 bases. Germline lookup yields CDR1 SGHKS and CDR2 YYEKEE (reference sequence). CDR3 in DNA: TGTGCCAGCAGCAAATGGACAGGGGACAGAGTCAATCAGCCCCAGCATTTT. It specifies CASSKWTGDRVNQPQHF.